This record concerns one T cell receptor (beta chain) sequence. Antigen unknown. Clinicians made diagnoses from clinical symptoms, serum thyroxine, TRAb, thyroid ultrasound and orbital computed tomography. The source of the PBMCs was around 10 ml of fresh peripheral blood. Scientists amplified the TCR beta CDR3 regions from RNA transcripts. Investigators did first-round RT-PCR with HTBI primers, then second-round multiplex PCR. MiXCR was run by TCRdb on the multiplex PCR reads, yielding one entry per CDR3 protein. The sample comprises some 240,000 distinct CDR3 sequences, roughly 50% of which are singletons, and around 43% rests with the top ten. V lost 4 bases and J 6 bases, leaving 18 bases between the germline ends. CDR1 is SQVTM and CDR2 is ANQGSEA in the germline V gene. CDR3 length: 15 amino acids. The sample originates from a study of Graves' ophthalmopathy and Graves' hyperthyroidism. Across the whole study: Upon initial diagnosis and before any treatment, peripheral blood was collected. Study-wide results and limits: Researchers report that a 13-signature model separated ophthalmopathy from stable hyperthyroidism, posting less than 90% sensitivity and 75% to 84% specificity.

This TCR derives from an adult man with Graves' ophthalmopathy. Sequenced: peripheral blood. The chain joins TRBV29-1 to TRBJ1-4; TRBD1 is a possible D gene (5 bases). CDR3 nucleotides: TGCAGCGTTGGGAGGGGCAGTACGATATATGAAAAACTGTTTTTT. Translating gives CSVGRGSTIYEKLFF.